This T cell receptor (beta chain) was identified during a study of tumor-infiltrating lymphocytes in primary liver carcinoma. Points from the study as a whole: Tumors reached a significantly greater top-250-clone fraction than blood did (p = 0.039).

For this clonotype: The antigen remains unidentified. Mismatch with germline at one junction end may stem from a read error.

There are 15 residues in the CDR3. Using a constant-region primer together with ProtoScript II reverse transcriptase, TCR beta cDNA was made from about 500 ng of total RNA. Investigators got TCR beta libraries out of three nested multiplex PCR rounds, done with slightly modified ARM-PCR. Researchers ran the first two PCR rounds for roughly 11 cycles each with TRBV1-TRBV30 forward primers and a C-beta reverse primer. TCRdb ran MiXCR on the multiplex PCR reads and lists one entry per CDR3 protein. The sample has approximately 190,000 distinct CDR3 sequences, 85% seen once. Between roughly 17 and 30 mg of unsorted bulk tissue served as the source from which RNA and DNA were co-extracted. Surgical resection treated primary liver carcinoma in the patients. The patients carried chronic HBV infection and had received no treatment.

The sample comprised tumor tissue from primary liver carcinoma. This TCR was sampled from a man aged 40-49 years with primary liver carcinoma and hepatitis B virus infection. The chain is built from TRBV12-3 or TRBV12-4 and TRBJ1-5; 12 bases match TRBD1. The chain's CDR3 is CVSRFGTGGLQLQHF. CDR3 DNA: TGTGTGAGCAGATTCGGGACAGGGGGCCTTCAGCTCCAGCATTTT.